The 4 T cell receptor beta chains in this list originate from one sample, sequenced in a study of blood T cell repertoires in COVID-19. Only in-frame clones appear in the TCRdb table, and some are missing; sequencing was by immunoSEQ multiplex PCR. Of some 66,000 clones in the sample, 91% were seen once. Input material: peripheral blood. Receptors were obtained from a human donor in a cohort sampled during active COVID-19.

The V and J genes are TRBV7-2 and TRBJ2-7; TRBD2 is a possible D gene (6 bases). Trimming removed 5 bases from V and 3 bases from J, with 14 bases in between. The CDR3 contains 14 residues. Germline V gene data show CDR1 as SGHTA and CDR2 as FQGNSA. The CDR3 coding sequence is TGTGCCAGCAGCCCTACTACCGGGGGCTACGAGCAGTACTTC. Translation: CASSPTTGGYEQYF.

Here the CDR3 reads CASSPGRGYTF. The DNA for the CDR3 is TGCGCCAGCAGTCCTGGGAGAGGCTACACCTTC. The V call is TRBV10-2, the J call TRBJ1-2; D unclear. CDR3 length: 11 amino acids. Germline CDR1 is WSHSY and CDR2 is SAAADI. The V end was cut by 5 bases, the J end by 8 bases, with 9 bases between.

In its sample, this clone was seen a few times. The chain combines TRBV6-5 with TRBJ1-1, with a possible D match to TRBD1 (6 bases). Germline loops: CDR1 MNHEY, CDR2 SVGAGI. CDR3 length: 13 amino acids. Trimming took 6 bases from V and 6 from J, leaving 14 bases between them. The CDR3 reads CASRPDRSAEAFF. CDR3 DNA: TGTGCCAGCAGGCCGGACAGATCGGCTGAAGCTTTCTTT.

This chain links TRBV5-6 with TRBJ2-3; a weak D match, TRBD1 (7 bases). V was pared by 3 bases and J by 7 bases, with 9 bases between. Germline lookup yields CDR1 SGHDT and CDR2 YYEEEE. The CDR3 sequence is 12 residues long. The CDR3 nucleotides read TGTGCCAGCAGCTCAGGGGGGCATACGCAGTATTTT. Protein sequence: CASSSGGHTQYF.